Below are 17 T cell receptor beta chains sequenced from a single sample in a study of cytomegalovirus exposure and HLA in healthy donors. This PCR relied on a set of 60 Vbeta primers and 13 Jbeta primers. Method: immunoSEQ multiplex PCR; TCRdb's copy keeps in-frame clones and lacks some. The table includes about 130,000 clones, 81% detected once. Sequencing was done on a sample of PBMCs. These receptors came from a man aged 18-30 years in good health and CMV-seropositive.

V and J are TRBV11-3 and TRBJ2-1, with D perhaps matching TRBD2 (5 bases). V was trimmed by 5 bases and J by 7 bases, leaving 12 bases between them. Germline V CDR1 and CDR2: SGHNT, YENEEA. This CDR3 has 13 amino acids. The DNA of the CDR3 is TGTGCCAGCAGCCGGGGTTCTAGGAATGAGCAGTTCTTC. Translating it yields CASSRGSRNEQFF.

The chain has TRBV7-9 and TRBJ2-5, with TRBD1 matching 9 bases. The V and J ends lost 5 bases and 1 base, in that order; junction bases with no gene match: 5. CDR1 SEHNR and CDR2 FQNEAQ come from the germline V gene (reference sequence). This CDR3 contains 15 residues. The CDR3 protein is CASSPDRGLQETQYF. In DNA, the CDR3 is TGTGCCAGCAGCCCGGACAGGGGCCTCCAAGAGACCCAGTACTTC.

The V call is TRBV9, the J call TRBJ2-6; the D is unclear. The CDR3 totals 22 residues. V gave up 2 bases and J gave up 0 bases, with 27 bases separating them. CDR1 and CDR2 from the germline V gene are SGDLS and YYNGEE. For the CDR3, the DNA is TGTGCCAGCAGCGTTGTTTTCTCTCCCCACACCGACAACCGCTCTGGGGCCAACGTCCTGACTTTC. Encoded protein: CASSVVFSPHTDNRSGANVLTF.

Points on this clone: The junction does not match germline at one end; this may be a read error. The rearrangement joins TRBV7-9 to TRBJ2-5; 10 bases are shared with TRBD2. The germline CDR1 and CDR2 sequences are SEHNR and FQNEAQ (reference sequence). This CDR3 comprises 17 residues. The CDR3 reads CSSTSRLAGEEVETQYF. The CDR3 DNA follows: TGTTCCAGCACCTCGAGGCTAGCGGGAGAGGAGGTAGAGACCCAGTACTTC. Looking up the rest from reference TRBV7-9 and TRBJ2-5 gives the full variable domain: DTGVSQNPRHKITKRGQNVTFRCDPISEHNRLYWYRQTLGQGPEFLTYFQNEAQLEKSRLLSDRFSAERPKGSFSTLEIQRTEQGDSAMYLCSSTSRLAGEEVETQYFGPGTRLLVL.

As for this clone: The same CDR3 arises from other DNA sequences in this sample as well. The chain's CDR3 is CASSLGGEGTEAFF. The CDR3 DNA reads TGTGCCAGCAGCTTAGGGGGGGAGGGCACTGAAGCTTTCTTT. V gene TRBV7-9 combines with J gene TRBJ1-1, with a weak D call TRBD1 (5 bases). V lost 1 base and J lost 4, with 10 bases in between. The germline V gene has CDR1 SEHNR and CDR2 FQNEAQ (reference sequence). The CDR3 is 14 residues long.

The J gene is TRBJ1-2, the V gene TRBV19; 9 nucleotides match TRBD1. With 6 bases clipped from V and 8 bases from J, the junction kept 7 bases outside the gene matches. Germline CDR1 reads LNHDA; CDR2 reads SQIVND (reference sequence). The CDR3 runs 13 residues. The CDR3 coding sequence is TGTGCCAGTAGGAACAGGGGGCGAGAAGGCTACACCTTC. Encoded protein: CASRNRGREGYTF.

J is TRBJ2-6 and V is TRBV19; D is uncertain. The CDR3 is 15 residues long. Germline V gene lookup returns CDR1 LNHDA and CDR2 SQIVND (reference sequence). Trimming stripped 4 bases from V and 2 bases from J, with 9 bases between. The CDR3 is CASSTPIAGANVLTF. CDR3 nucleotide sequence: TGTGCCAGTAGTACGCCGATAGCTGGGGCCAACGTCCTGACTTTC.

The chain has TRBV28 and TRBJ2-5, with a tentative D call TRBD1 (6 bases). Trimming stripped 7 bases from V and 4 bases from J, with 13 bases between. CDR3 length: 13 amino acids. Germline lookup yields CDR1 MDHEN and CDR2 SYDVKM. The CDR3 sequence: CASNLGGIETQYF. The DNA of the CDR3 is TGTGCCAGCAATCTAGGGGGAATAGAGACCCAGTACTTC.

The CDR3 protein is CASSLEGTGVETQYF. The CDR3, as DNA: TGTGCCAGCAGCTTAGAGGGGACAGGCGTGGAGACCCAGTACTTC. V and J are TRBV7-8 and TRBJ2-5; 8 nucleotides match TRBD1. The germline V gene has CDR1 SGHVS and CDR2 FQNEAQ. The length of the CDR3 is 15 residues. V shed 1 base and J 5 bases; nucleotides not matched to a gene: 6.

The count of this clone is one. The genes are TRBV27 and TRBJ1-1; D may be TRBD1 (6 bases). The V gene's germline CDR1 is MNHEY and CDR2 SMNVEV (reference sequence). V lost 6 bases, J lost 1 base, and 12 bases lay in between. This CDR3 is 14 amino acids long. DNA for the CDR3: TGTGCCAGCAGGAGGGCAGGGGAGAACACTGAAGCTTTCTTT. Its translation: CASRRAGENTEAFF.

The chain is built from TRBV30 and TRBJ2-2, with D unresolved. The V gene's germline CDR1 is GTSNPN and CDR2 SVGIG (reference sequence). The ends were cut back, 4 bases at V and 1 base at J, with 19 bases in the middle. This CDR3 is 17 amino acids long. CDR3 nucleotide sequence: TGTGCCTGGAATCGAAGACTGGAAACCATGAACACCGGGGAGCTGTTTTTT. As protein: CAWNRRLETMNTGELFF. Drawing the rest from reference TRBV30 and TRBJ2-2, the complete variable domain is SQTIHQWPATLVQPVGSPLSLECTVEGTSNPNLYWYRQAAGRGLQLLFYSVGIGQISSEVPQNLSASRPQDRQFILSSKKLLLSDSGFYLCAWNRRLETMNTGELFFGEGSRLTVL.

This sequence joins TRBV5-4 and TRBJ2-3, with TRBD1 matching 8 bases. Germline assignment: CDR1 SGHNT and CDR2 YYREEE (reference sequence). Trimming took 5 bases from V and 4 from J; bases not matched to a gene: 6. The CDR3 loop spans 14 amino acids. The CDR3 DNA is TGTGCCAGCAGATCAGGGGGCGTCTCAGATACGCAGTATTTT. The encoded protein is CASRSGGVSDTQYF.

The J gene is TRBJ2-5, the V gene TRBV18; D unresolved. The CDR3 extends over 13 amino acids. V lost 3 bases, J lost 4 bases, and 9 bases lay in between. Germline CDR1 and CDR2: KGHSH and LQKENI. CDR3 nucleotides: TGTGCCAGCTCACCGGCTAGTGTAGAGACCCAGTACTTC. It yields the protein CASSPASVETQYF.

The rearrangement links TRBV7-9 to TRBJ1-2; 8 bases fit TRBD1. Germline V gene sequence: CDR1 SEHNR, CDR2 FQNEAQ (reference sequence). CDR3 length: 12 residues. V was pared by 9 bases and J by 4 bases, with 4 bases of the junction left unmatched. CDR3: CASQGAVYGYTF. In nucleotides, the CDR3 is TGTGCCAGTCAGGGGGCCGTCTATGGCTACACCTTC. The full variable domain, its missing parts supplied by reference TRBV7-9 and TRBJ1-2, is DTGVSQNPRHKITKRGQNVTFRCDPISEHNRLYWYRQTLGQGPEFLTYFQNEAQLEKSRLLSDRFSAERPKGSFSTLEIQRTEQGDSAMYLCASQGAVYGYTFGSGTRLTVV.

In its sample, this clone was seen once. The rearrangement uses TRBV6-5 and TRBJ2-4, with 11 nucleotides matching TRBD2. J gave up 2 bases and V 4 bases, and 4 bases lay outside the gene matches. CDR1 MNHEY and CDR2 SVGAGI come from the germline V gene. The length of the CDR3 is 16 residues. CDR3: CASSSLAGGSKNIQYF. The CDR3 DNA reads TGTGCCAGCAGTTCCCTAGCGGGGGGCTCCAAAAACATTCAGTACTTC.

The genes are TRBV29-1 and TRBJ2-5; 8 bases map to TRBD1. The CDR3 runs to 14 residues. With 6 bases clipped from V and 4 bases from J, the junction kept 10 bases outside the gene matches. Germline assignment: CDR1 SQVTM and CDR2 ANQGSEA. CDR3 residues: CSVGVTGVGETQYF. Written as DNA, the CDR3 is TGCAGCGTGGGGGTGACAGGGGTGGGAGAGACCCAGTACTTC.

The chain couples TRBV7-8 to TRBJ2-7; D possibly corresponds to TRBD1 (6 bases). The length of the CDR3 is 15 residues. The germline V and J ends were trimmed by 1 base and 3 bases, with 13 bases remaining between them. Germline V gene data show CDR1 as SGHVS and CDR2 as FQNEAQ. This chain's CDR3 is CASSLVVGTNYEQYF. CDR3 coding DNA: TGTGCCAGCAGCTTAGTTGTAGGGACAAACTACGAGCAGTACTTC.